This T cell receptor beta chain was captured by sequencing in a study of shared clonotypes between healthy human individuals. The overall study: Donors, aged 18 to 49, were a couple of women and a few men.

V was shortened by 6 bases and J by 4 bases, with 16 bases between the two germline ends. The CDR3 has 15 amino acids. The germline CDR1 and CDR2 sequences are MDHEN and SYDVKM. The assay was immunoSEQ multiplex PCR, and TCRdb's table has in-frame clones only and misses some. The sample shows more than 550,000 clones, about 91% of them seen only once. CD45RO negativity and positive selection for CCR7 defined naive CD8 cells, a population that excluded terminally differentiated effector memory CD45RA+ cells. Each of the donors was a healthy adult who was HIV-negative and had not had a recent acute infection or vaccination. Everyone who donated was a Caucasian adult who lived in Nashville, Tennessee.

The sequence derives from a man under 40 in good health. The chain has TRBV28 and TRBJ1-5, with a weak D call TRBD1 (5 bases). The specimen was naive CD8+ T cells sorted from blood. CDR3 loop: CASRGGRARNQPQHF. The CDR3 DNA reads TGTGCCAGCAGGGGGGGACGGGCGAGAAATCAGCCCCAGCATTTT.